This entry features one TCR beta chain sequence. As yet, its antigen is unknown. The CDR3 covers 14 residues. Germline V CDR1 and CDR2: SGHTA, FQGNSA. Trimming removed 3 bases at V and 3 bases at J, with 9 bases between. During the collection period, no donor immune events like infections were recorded. The data stem from a study of identifying expanded T cells in peripheral blood. The study's findings and limits: Technical replicates showed roughly 1.2 changed clones; approximately 2 weeks roughly 16; four weeks 19. Clone count variance between approximately two-week samples rose with total template count.

Some clones are missing from TCRdb's copy, which holds only in-frame ones; the method was immunoSEQ multiplex PCR. The table lists 75,000 to 90,000 clones, about 90% of them singletons. The chain carries TRBV7-2 and TRBJ2-1, with D possibly matching TRBD2 (6 bases). The sequencing sample was made of blood. The TCR was taken from a person aged 18-70 years in good health. CDR3 DNA: TGTGCCAGCAGCTTCAGGAGGGTCTACAATGAGCAGTTCTTC. This sequence encodes CASSFRRVYNEQFF. Variable domain in full (rest from reference TRBV7-2 and TRBJ2-1): GAGVSQSPSNKVTEKGKDVELRCDPISGHTALYWYRQSLGQGLEFLIYFQGNSAPDKSGLPSDRFSAERTGGSVSTLTIQRTQQEDSAVYLCASSFRRVYNEQFFGPGTRLTVL.